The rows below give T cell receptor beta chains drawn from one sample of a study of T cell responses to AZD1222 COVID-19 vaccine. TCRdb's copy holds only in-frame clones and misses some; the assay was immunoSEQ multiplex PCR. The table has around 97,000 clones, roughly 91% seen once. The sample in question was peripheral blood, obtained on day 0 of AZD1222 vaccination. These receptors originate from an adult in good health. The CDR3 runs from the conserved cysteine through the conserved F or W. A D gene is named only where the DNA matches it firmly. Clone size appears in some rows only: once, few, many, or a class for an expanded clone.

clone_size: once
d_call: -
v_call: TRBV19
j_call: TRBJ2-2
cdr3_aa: CASSPGPGELFF
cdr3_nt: TGTGCCAGTAGCCCAGGGCCCGGGGAGCTGTTTTTT

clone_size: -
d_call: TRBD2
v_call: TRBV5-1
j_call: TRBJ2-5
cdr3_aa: CASSLRLAGGRPETQYF
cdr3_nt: TGCGCCAGCAGCTTACGTTTAGCGGGAGGGCGGCCAGAGACCCAGTACTTC

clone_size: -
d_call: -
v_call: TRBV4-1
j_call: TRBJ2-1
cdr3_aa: CASSQDSRDLQFF
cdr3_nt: TGCGCCAGCAGCCAAGATAGCCGGGATTTGCAGTTCTTC

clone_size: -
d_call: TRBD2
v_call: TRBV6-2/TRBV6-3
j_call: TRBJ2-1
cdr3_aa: CASSPGLAGVREQFF
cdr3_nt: TGTGCCAGCAGTCCCGGACTAGCGGGAGTTCGGGAGCAGTTCTTC

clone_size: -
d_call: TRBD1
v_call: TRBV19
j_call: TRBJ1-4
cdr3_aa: CASTIRPGQGDEKLFF
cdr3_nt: TGTGCCAGTACCATTCGGCCGGGACAGGGTGATGAAAAACTGTTTTTT

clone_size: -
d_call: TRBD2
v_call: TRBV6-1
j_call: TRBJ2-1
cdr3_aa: CASSDLGGRDYNEQFF
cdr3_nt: TGTGCCAGCAGTGATCTTGGCGGGAGGGACTACAATGAGCAGTTCTTC

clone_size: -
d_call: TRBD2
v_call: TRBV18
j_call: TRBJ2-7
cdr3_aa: CASSGGGRTSLYEQYF
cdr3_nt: TGTGCCAGCTCAGGCGGCGGGAGGACTTCTCTTTACGAGCAGTACTTC

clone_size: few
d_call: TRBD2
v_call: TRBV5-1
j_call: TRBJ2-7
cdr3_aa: CASSPLPLAAYEQYF
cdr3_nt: TGCGCCAGCAGCCCTCTCCCCCTAGCGGCCTACGAGCAGTACTTC

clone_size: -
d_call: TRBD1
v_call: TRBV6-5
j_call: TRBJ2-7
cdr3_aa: CASRRDREANYEQYF
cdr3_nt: TGTGCCAGCAGGCGGGACAGGGAAGCGAACTACGAGCAGTACTTC

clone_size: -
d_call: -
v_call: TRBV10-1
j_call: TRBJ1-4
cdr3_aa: CASSFPFNEKLFF
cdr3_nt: TGCGCCAGCAGCTTCCCCTTTAATGAAAAACTGTTTTTT

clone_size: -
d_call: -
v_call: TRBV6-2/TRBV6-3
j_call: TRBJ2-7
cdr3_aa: CASSYQGGSSEQYF
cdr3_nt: TGTGCCAGCAGTTACCAGGGGGGAAGCTCCGAGCAGTACTTC

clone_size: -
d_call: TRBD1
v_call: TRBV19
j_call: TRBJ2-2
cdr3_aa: CASRVQGTNTGELFF
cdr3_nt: TGTGCCAGTAGAGTACAGGGGACGAACACCGGGGAGCTGTTTTTT

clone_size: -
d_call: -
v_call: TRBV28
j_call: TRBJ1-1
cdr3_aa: CASSFRRNTEAFF
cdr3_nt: TGTGCCAGCAGTTTCCGACGGAACACTGAAGCTTTCTTT

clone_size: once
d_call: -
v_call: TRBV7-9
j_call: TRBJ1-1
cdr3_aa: CASSLVGYTEAFF
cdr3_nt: TGTGCCAGCAGTTTAGTTGGGTACACTGAAGCTTTCTTT

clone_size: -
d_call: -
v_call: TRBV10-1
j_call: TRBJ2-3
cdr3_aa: CASPSEGGTDTQYF
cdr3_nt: TGCGCCAGCCCCTCGGAGGGAGGCACAGATACGCAGTATTTT

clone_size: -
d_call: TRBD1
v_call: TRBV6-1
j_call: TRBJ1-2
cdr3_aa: CASSERGRDRERYGYTF
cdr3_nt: TGTGCCAGCAGTGAACGGGGTCGGGACAGGGAACGCTATGGCTACACCTTC

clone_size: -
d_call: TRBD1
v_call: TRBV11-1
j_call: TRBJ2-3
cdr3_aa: CASSPILGDRGDTQYF
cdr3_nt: TGTGCCAGCAGCCCCATTTTAGGGGACAGGGGCGATACGCAGTATTTT

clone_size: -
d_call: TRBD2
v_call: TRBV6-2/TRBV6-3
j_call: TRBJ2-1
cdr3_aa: CASTPTSPGYEQFF
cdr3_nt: TGTGCCAGCACCCCGACTAGCCCTGGGTATGAGCAGTTCTTC

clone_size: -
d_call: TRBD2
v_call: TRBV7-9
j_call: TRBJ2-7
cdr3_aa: CASSFKTSGSHEQYF
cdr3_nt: TGTGCCAGCAGCTTTAAGACTAGCGGGAGCCACGAGCAGTACTTC

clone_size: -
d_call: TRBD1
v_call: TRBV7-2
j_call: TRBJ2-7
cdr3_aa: CASSLDKTGGREQYF
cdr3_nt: TGTGCCAGCAGCTTAGACAAGACAGGGGGCCGAGAGCAGTACTTC

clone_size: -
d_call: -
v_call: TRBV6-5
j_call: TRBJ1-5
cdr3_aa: CASSQGLGQPQHF
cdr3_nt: TGTGCCAGCAGTCAGGGTTTAGGGCAGCCCCAGCATTTT

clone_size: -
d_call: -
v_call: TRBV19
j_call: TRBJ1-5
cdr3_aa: CASSVTSGSNQPQHF
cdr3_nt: TGTGCCAGTAGTGTCACCTCAGGAAGCAATCAGCCCCAGCATTTT

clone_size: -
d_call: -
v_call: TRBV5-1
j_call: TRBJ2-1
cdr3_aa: CASSLELGYNEQFF
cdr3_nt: TGCGCCAGCAGCTTGGAACTGGGCTACAATGAGCAGTTCTTC

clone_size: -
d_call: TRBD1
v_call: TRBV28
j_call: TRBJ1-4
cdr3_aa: CASSRRGAANEKLFF
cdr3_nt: TGTGCCAGCAGTCGCAGGGGGGCTGCTAATGAAAAACTGTTTTTT

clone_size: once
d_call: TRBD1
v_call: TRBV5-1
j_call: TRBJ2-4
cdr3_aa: CASSTRTGLETKNIQYF
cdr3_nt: TGCGCCAGCAGCACGCGGACAGGGTTGGAGACCAAAAACATTCAGTACTTC

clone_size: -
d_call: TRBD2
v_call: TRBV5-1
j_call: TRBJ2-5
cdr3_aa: CASSRTGTSKETQYF
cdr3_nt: TGCGCCAGCAGCCGTACCGGGACTAGCAAAGAGACCCAGTACTTC

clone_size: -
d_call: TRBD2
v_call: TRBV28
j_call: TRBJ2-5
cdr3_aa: CASSPREAHGTQYF
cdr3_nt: TGTGCCAGCAGCCCCCGGGAGGCCCATGGGACCCAGTACTTC

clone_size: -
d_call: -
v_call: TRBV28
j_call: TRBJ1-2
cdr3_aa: CASIALPGTALGYTF
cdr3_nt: TGTGCCAGCATCGCCCTTCCGGGGACCGCTCTTGGCTACACCTTC

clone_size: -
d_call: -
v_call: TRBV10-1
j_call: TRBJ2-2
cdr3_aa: CASSPGGTNTGELFF
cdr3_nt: TGCGCCAGCAGCCCAGGGGGGACAAACACCGGGGAGCTGTTTTTT

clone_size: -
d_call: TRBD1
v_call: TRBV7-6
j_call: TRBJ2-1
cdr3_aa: CASSKRTGGASREQFF
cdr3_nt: TGTGCCAGCAGCAAACGGACAGGGGGCGCGTCGAGAGAGCAGTTCTTC

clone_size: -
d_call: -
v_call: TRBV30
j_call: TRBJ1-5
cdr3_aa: CAWSVQGPLQPQHF
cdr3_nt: TGTGCCTGGAGTGTACAGGGACCTCTCCAGCCCCAGCATTTT

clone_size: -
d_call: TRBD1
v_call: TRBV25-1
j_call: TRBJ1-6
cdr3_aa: CASRGQGDNSPLHF
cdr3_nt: TGTGCCAGCAGGGGACAGGGGGATAATTCACCCCTCCACTTT

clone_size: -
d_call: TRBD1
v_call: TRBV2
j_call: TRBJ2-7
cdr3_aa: CASSKLGTGDYEQYF
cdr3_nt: TGTGCCAGCAGTAAACTCGGGACAGGGGACTACGAGCAGTACTTC

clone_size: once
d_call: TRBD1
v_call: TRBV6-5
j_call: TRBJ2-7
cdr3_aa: CASSYSGTGGWGQYF
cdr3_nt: TGTGCCAGCAGTTACTCAGGGACAGGGGGCTGGGGGCAGTACTTC

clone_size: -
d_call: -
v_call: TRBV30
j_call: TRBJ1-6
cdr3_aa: CAWARSRSPLHF
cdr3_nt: TGTGCCTGGGCCCGGAGCCGGTCACCCCTCCACTTT

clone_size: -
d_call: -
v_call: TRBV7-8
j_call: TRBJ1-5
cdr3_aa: CASSLASGVRSNQPQHF
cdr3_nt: TGTGCCAGCAGCTTAGCGTCTGGGGTTCGGAGCAATCAGCCCCAGCATTTT

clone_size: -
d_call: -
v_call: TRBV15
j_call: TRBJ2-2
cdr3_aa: CATSNKGGTKTLKTGELFF
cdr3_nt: TGTGCCACCAGCAATAAGGGGGGGACCAAGACCTTAAAGACCGGGGAGCTGTTTTTT

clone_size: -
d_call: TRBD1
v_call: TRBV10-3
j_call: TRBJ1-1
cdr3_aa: CAIDRDGSTEAFF
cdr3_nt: TGTGCCATCGACAGGGATGGTTCCACTGAAGCTTTCTTT

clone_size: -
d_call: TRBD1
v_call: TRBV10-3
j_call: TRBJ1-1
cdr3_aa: CAIGQGPRVTEAFF
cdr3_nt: TGTGCCATAGGACAGGGACCTAGGGTCACTGAAGCTTTCTTT

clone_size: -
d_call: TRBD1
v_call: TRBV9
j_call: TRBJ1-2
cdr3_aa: CASSAEGGPTRGYTF
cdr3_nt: TGTGCCAGCAGCGCCGAAGGGGGCCCTACTCGGGGCTACACCTTC

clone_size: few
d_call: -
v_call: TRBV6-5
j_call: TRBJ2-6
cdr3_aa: CASSYSIISGANVLTF
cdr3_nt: TGTGCCAGCAGTTACTCGATCATCTCTGGGGCCAACGTCCTGACTTTC

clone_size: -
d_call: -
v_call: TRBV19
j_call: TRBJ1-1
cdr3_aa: CASSTENTEAFF
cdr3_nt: TGTGCCAGTAGTACGGAGAACACTGAAGCTTTCTTT

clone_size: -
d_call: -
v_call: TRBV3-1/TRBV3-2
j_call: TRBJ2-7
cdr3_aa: CASSQDFYEQYF
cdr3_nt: TGTGCCAGCAGCCAAGATTTTTACGAGCAGTACTTC